Presented here are 15 T cell receptor beta chains from one specimen sequenced in a study of metastatic and nonmetastatic thyroid tumors. All patients reached thyroid surgery having received no treatment beforehand. TCRdb redid the clone calls on the PCR reads using MiXCR. The table includes about 40,000 clones, 11% detected once. The sequenced sample was blood. All receptors derive from a female donor with papillary thyroid cancer or a benign thyroid nodule (not recorded which). Some clones in this sample may be carry-over from other donors' samples.

The gene calls are TRBV5-8 and TRBJ2-4; D possibly corresponds to TRBD2 (5 bases). Between the trimmed V and J ends, which lost 4 bases and 6 bases, there was a span of 14 bases. Germline V gives CDR1 SGHTS, CDR2 YDEGEE. This CDR3 spans 14 amino acids. The CDR3 nucleotides are TGTGCCAGCAGCGATACTAGAAAAACAAACATTCAGTACTTC. Translated: CASSDTRKTNIQYF.

The table lists this clone with a few counts. Possible read error: a much larger clone is one base away. The chain combines TRBV6-1 with TRBJ2-4, with TRBD1 matching 8 bases. J gave up 4 bases and V 8 bases, and 19 bases lay outside the gene matches. The CDR3 has 18 residues. Germline loops: CDR1 MNHNS, CDR2 SASEGT. For the CDR3, the DNA is TGTGCCAGCGGTGGCGGGACAGGAAAAAGGGGGATTAAAAACATTCAGTACTTC. Amino acid sequence: CASGGGTGKRGIKNIQYF.

On this clone itself: This could be a read error, since a much larger clone is one nucleotide away. This chain uses TRBV20-1 with TRBJ1-1; D is perhaps TRBD1 (5 bases). The V and J ends lost 1 base and 13 bases respectively, with 13 bases between them. This CDR3 spans 11 amino acids. Germline V gives CDR1 DFQATT, CDR2 SNEGSKA (reference sequence). CDR3 region: CSARVGTDVFF. CDR3 nucleotides: TGCAGTGCTAGAGTAGGGACTGACGTTTTCTTT.

This clone was counted at least ten times. V and J are TRBV20-1 and TRBJ2-7; D possibly corresponds to TRBD1 (6 bases). The CDR3 is made up of 13 amino acids. Trimming pared 0 bases from V and 6 bases from J, leaving 12 bases between. In germline, CDR1 is DFQATT, CDR2 SNEGSKA (reference sequence). The CDR3 sequence: CSARETRGVEQYF. The DNA of the CDR3 is TGCAGTGCTAGAGAAACCAGGGGCGTCGAGCAGTACTTC.

This clone was detected many times. The chain joins TRBV11-1 to TRBJ2-3, with D tentatively TRBD1 (5 bases). CDR3 length equals 16 residues. V was shortened by 3 bases and J by 4 bases, with 17 bases between the two germline ends. Looked up from germline, CDR1 is SGHAT and CDR2 is FQDESV (reference sequence). The CDR3 is CASSFYTKLGADTQYF. CDR3 bases: TGTGCCAGCAGCTTTTACACCAAGTTAGGGGCAGATACGCAGTATTTT.

This clone was picked up many times. The chain couples TRBV6-6 to TRBJ2-1; 8 bases align to TRBD2. Trimming took 10 bases from V and 0 from J; bases not matched to a gene: 23. This CDR3 is 20 amino acids long. Germline loops: CDR1 MNHNY, CDR2 SVGAGI (reference sequence). CDR3 sequence: CATCPYHTSGSISSYNEQFF. The CDR3, as DNA: TGTGCCACGTGTCCTTACCATACTAGCGGCAGTATAAGCTCCTACAATGAGCAGTTCTTC.

Comments on this clone: A clone one base away is much larger, so this may be a read error. The rearrangement links TRBV10-3 to TRBJ2-2; D unclear. The CDR3 loop spans 13 amino acids. In germline, CDR1 is ENHRY, CDR2 SYGVKD. The ends were cut back, 10 bases at V and 1 base at J, with 10 bases in the middle. This CDR3 reads CASLDQNTGELFF. CDR3 DNA sequence: TGTGCCAGCCTGGACCAGAACACCGGGGAGCTGTTTTTT.

This clone came up many times. V gene TRBV28 combines with J gene TRBJ1-2; 11 bases are shared with TRBD1. CDR1 is MDHEN, CDR2 SYDVKM, per germline. Trimming cost V 4 bases and J 7 bases; bases outside gene matches: 5. There are 14 residues in the CDR3. The CDR3 sequence: CASSYRTGGTGYTF. CDR3 sequence (DNA): TGTGCCAGCAGTTATCGGACAGGGGGCACTGGCTACACCTTC.

In this sample, this clone turned up many times. The chain uses TRBV5-8 and TRBJ2-1; no clear D. CDR3 length: 13 residues. CDR1 is SGHTS, CDR2 YDEGEE, per germline. V shed 1 base and J shed 5 bases, with 7 bases lying between them. The CDR3 nucleotides are TGTGCCAGCAGCTTGTCTTGGAACAATGAGCAGTTCTTC. This codes for CASSLSWNNEQFF. The whole variable domain, remainder taken from reference TRBV5-8 and TRBJ2-1, is EAGVTQSPTHLIKTRGQQATLRCSPISGHTSVYWYQQALGLGLQFLLWYDEGEERNRGNFPPRFSGRQFPNYSSELNVNALELEDSALYLCASSLSWNNEQFFGPGTRLTVL.

Of note for this clone: Since a much larger clone is just one base distant, this may be a read error. The chain uses TRBV2 and TRBJ2-4, with D hard to call. The CDR3 consists of 16 residues. Germline V gene sequence: CDR1 SNHLY, CDR2 FYNNEI. The germline V and J ends were trimmed by 2 bases and 1 base, with 12 bases remaining between them. Here the CDR3 DNA reads TGTGCCAGCAGTGAATTTAGGTGTTTTGCCAAAAACATTCAGTACTTC. It yields the protein CASSEFRCFAKNIQYF.

Ten or more counts support this clone. V usage is TRBV5-1 and J usage is TRBJ2-2, with D perhaps TRBD2 (6 bases). The CDR3 is 15 amino acids. Germline V gives CDR1 SGHRS, CDR2 YFSETQ. V dropped 4 bases and J dropped 0 bases, with 10 bases sitting between them. The CDR3 sequence: CASSRTTANTGELFF. The CDR3 DNA is TGCGCCAGCAGCCGGACTACCGCGAACACCGGGGAGCTGTTTTTT.

This clone has more than one count but fewer than ten. Since a much larger clone is just one base distant, this may be a read error. Distinct nucleotide sequences in the sample also encode this CDR3. J is TRBJ2-3 and V is TRBV12-3 or TRBV12-4; D is uncertain. CDR3 length equals 13 residues. The CDR3 spells CASSLTEADTQYF. CDR3 in DNA: TGCGCCAGCAGTCTTACAGAAGCGGATACGCAGTATTTT.

This clone showed up just a few times. The junction does not match germline at one end; this may be a read error. The chain carries TRBV12-5 and TRBJ2-1; D possibly matches TRBD1 or TRBD2 (5 bases each). CDR3 length: 13 residues. Germline assignment: CDR1 LGHNT and CDR2 FRNRAP. The CDR3 region is CSSASTERGEQFF. CDR3 sequence (DNA): TGTTCTAGTGCCTCGACAGAGAGGGGTGAGCAGTTCTTC.

This clone came up many times. The gene calls are TRBV29-1 and TRBJ2-7; D possibly corresponds to TRBD2 (6 bases). Germline CDR1 and CDR2: SQVTM and ANQGSEA. Trimming shortened V by 6 bases and J by 0 bases, and 12 bases separated the two germline ends. The CDR3 has 13 residues. CDR3 DNA: TGCAGCGTCCGGAGGGAGAGCTCCTACGAGCAGTACTTC. This sequence encodes CSVRRESSYEQYF.

This clone was observed a single time. The J gene is TRBJ1-1, the V gene TRBV6-1; TRBD1 is a possible D gene (6 bases). Germline assignment: CDR1 MNHNS and CDR2 SASEGT. The CDR3 is made up of 18 amino acids. V gave up 2 bases and J gave up 1 base, with 20 bases separating them. The CDR3 bases are TGTGCCAGCAGTGAATATGCCGGGACAACAACGAGGAACACTGAAGCTTTCTTT. This codes for CASSEYAGTTTRNTEAFF.